This entry is about one T cell receptor (beta chain). Its antigen is unidentified. TCR alpha and TCR beta cDNA libraries with sample barcodes and UMIs came from 5'RACE using constant-segment primers. TCRdb redid the calling of the 5' RACE reads with MiXCR, one entry per CDR3 protein. The sample has some 190,000 distinct CDR3 sequences, around 17% seen once. The entry originates in a study of T-cell memory formation after mild COVID-19. Across the study: TCR clusters were mostly donor specific. Regarding the study as a whole: Contracting CD4+ clones lay largely in CM and EM, with CD8+ ones residing in EMRA. CD4+ bias marked clones expanding day 15 to 37, unlike balanced contracting clones.

V lost 2 bases to trimming and J lost 1 base, with 24 bases between them. This CDR3 is 21 amino acids long. CDR1 KGHSH and CDR2 LQKENI come from the germline V gene. The sample consisted of PBMCs or a T cell subset sorted from them (not recorded which). The clonotype originates from an adult woman who had mild COVID-19 (a few samples of this study predate the infection). Cell type and time point are not known. The chain recombines TRBV18 with TRBJ1-6; D is ambiguous. CDR3: CASSPIARSPDRGSYNSPLHF. The CDR3 DNA reads TGTGCCAGCTCACCAATTGCACGCAGTCCTGACCGGGGATCCTATAATTCACCCCTCCACTTT.